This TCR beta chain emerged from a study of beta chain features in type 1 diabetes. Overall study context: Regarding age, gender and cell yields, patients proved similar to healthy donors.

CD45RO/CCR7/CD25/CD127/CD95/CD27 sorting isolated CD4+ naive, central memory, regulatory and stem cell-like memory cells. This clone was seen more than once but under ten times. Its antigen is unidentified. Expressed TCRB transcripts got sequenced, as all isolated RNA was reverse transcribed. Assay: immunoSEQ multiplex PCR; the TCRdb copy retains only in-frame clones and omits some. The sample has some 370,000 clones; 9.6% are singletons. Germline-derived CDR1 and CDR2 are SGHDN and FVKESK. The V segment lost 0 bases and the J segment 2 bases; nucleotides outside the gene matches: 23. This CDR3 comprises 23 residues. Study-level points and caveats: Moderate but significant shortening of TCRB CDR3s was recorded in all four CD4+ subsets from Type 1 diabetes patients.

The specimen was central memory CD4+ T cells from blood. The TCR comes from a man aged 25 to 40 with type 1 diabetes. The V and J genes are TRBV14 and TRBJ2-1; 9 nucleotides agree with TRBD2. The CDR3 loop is CASSQEFPEVAGDPLFPYNEQFF. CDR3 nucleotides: TGTGCCAGCAGCCAAGAGTTCCCCGAGGTAGCGGGGGATCCCCTATTCCCCTACAATGAGCAGTTCTTC.